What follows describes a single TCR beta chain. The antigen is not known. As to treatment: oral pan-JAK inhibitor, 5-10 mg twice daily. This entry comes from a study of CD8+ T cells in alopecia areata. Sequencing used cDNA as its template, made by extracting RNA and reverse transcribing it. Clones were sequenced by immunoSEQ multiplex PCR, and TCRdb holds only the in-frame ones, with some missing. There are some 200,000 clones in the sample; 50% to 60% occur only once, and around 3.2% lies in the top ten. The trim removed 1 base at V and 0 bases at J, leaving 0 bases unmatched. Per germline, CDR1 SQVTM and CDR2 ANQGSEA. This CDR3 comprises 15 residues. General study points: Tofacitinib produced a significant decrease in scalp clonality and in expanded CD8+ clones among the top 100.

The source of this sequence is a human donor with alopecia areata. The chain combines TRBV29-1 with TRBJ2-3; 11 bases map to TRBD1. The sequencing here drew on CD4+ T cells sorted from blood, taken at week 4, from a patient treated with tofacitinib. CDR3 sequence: CSVEGDRGSTDTQYF. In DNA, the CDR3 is TGCAGCGTTGAAGGGGACAGGGGGAGCACAGATACGCAGTATTTT.